Reported below is one TCR beta chain. The antigen it binds to is not known. No much larger clone exists at a distance of one base, and base qualities are not known. Ficoll-Paque density gradient centrifugation was the method used to isolate PBMCs. The CDR3 goes from the cysteine to the phenylalanine over 16 residues. The CDR3 DNA has 48 bases and is translated from base 1. The V end gives up 2 bases and the J end 3 bases, leaving 8 bases in the junction not matched to a gene. For CDR1 and CDR2, the germline V gene lists KGHSH and LQKENI. This entry is derived from a study of T-cell memory formation after mild COVID-19 (dated by TCRdb to 2020 to 2023). Context from the whole study: TCR sequence clusters from the two donors were found to be largely donor specific. In a couple of donors, T-cell clones that expanded and contracted after mild COVID-19 were followed by sequencing TCRalpha and TCRbeta repertoires longitudinally. The cohort was made up of two young adult volunteers, one female and one male, who were previously healthy. Findings and caveats that apply to the study as a whole: Contracting CD4+ clones were found mainly in CM and EM memory subsets, while CD8+ clones were enriched in EMRA. Some responding clones were detected in pre-infection memory, which suggested that pre-existing cross-reactive memory T cells had joined the SARS-CoV-2 response. Only a couple of mild cases were covered in the study, and larger cohorts including severe cases with pre-infection samples were considered necessary. Balanced CD4/CD8 phenotypes were observed for clones contracting from day 15 to 85, whereas a bias towards CD4+ was observed for a second wave of clones expanding from day 15 to 37. The second-wave clones that peaked on day 37 were not confirmed to be SARS-CoV-2 specific.

Reads for this sample came from an Illumina NovaSeq 6000. TCRalpha and TCRbeta cDNA libraries were constructed by 5'RACE with constant-segment primers, with sample barcodes and unique molecular identifiers being introduced. RNA was extracted from every sample with Trizol reagent. Amplification of the libraries took two PCR steps, and the second step added a second sample barcode plus Illumina TruSeq adapters. Libraries were sequenced on an Illumina NovaSeq with 2 x 150 bp paired-end reads. In the original analysis: Reads were demultiplexed and collapsed into UMI-guided consensus sequences with migec v1.2.7. With mixcr v2.1.11, UMI consensuses were aligned to TRA and TRB V and J templates and assembled into clonotypes. A clonotype was counted as expanded or contracted only if both edgeR and NoisET called the change significant, with noise models trained on biological replicates. For edgeR calls, the cutoffs were a false discovery rate-adjusted p below 0.01 and a log2 fold-change threshold of 1. PCA with hierarchical clustering of max-normalized trajectories of the 1000 most abundant clonotypes was used as exploratory dynamics analysis. Separately sequenced CD4+ and CD8+ repertoires were used to assign the CD4 or CD8 phenotype of responding clones. TCRdb reanalyzed the raw reads on its own, using fastp at Q25 for trimming and MiXCR for clone calling, and kept in-frame beta chains. Each entry merges the rows of one CDR3 protein and shows their most common DNA and genes. TCRdb's processing, not the authors' own work, is the source of the V and J calls. This sample lists 500,000 to 550,000 distinct CDR3 sequences; 20% were detected once. The ten top clones hold roughly an eighth of the sample.

The specimen was PBMCs or a T cell subset sorted from them (not recorded which). The receptor was derived from an adult woman who had mild COVID-19 (a few samples of this study predate the infection). The sample titles of this study are shuffled in the database, so cell type and time point are left out; the donor was told from shared clones. This chain is built from TRBV18 and TRBJ2-3, and TRBD1 aligns with 7 junction nucleotides. Read as DNA, the sequence is TGTGCCAGCTCACCAAGACAGGGAGAGAAAACAGATACGCAGTATTTT. Translated, this gives CASSPRQGEKTDTQYF.